This T cell receptor beta chain was obtained from a study of patients and donors after allogeneic stem cell transplantation. Each CDR3 protein is one row after TCRdb ran MiXCR on the RT-PCR reads. This table holds 24,000 or so distinct CDR3 sequences, less than 30% found once. This clonotype turned up a few times. The CDR3 consists of 13 residues. V gave up 5 bases and J gave up 4 bases, with 15 bases separating them. CDR1 and CDR2 from the germline V gene are SQVTM and ANQGSEA. The sample comprised blood, either unsorted or a sorted T cell fraction (not recorded which). The gene calls are TRBV29-1 and TRBJ2-7; unclear D gene. The TCR sequence derives from a human donor who was either an allogeneic HSCT recipient or a stem cell or donor lymphocyte infusion donor (not recorded which). It is not recorded whose cells these are; they may come from a transplant donor. The CDR3 region has the DNA TGCAGCGTTTTTACCGGTGCCTCTTACGAGCAGTACTTC. As protein: CSVFTGASYEQYF.